Presented here are 16 T cell receptor beta chains from one specimen sequenced in a study of blood T cells in healthy people across ages. Next came a second PCR, run for about 6 to 11 cycles, which used a sample-barcoded 5' primer along with a J-beta primer mix. One entry per CDR3 protein, called by TCRdb with MiXCR from the 5' RACE reads. The data show 920,000 or so distinct CDR3 sequences, more than 35% seen once. Sequences were obtained from blood. All receptors derive from an older woman in good health.

The gene calls are TRBV25-1 and TRBJ2-6, with D hard to call. Germline lookup yields CDR1 MGHDK and CDR2 SYGVNS. The germline V and J ends were trimmed by 3 bases and 0 bases, with 12 bases remaining between them. This CDR3 contains 17 residues. The CDR3 DNA reads as TGTGCCAGCAGTGATACGCTGGGCAGCTCTGGGGCCAACGTCCTGACTTTC. Protein product: CASSDTLGSSGANVLTF. The full variable domain, its missing parts supplied by reference TRBV25-1 and TRBJ2-6, is EADIYQTPRYLVIGTGKKITLECSQTMGHDKMYWYQQDPGMELHLIHYSYGVNSTEKGDLSSESTVSRIRTEHFPLTLESARPSHTSQYLCASSDTLGSSGANVLTFGAGSRLTVL.

The chain has TRBV20-1 and TRBJ2-7, with D tentatively TRBD1 (6 bases). This CDR3 is built from 19 residues. Germline lookup yields CDR1 DFQATT and CDR2 SNEGSKA (reference sequence). Trimming pared 3 bases from V and 0 bases from J, leaving 27 bases between. CDR3 nucleotide sequence: TGCAGTGCTAGCGCCCCTGCATACAGTCCCACAGGGAGCTCCTACGAGCAGTACTTC. Its translation is CSASAPAYSPTGSSYEQYF.

The rearrangement joins TRBV28 to TRBJ2-5; D gene uncertain. Trimming cost V 5 bases and J 7 bases, with 17 bases left between them. The germline gives CDR1 MDHEN, CDR2 SYDVKM. This CDR3 contains 14 residues. In DNA form, the CDR3 reads TGTGCCAGCAGTCATCCGTTAGCAATGGGGACCCAGTACTTC. Its protein is CASSHPLAMGTQYF.

Worth noting for this clonotype: Germline and junction disagree at one end, which may indicate a read error. V gene TRBV28 combines with J gene TRBJ2-7, with D tentatively TRBD1 or TRBD2 (5 bases each). The end of the DNA fits TRBJ2-5 better, so the J call may be wrong. There are 15 residues in the CDR3. Looked up from germline, CDR1 is MDHEN and CDR2 is SYDVKM. The DNA for the CDR3 is TGTGCCCGCAGTTTTTTGAGGGGCGTCTTAGAGACCCAGTACTTC. It encodes CARSFLRGVLETQYF.

V and J are TRBV20-1 and TRBJ2-3; D is perhaps TRBD1 (7 bases). The CDR3 length is 15 residues. Germline CDR1 DFQATT, CDR2 SNEGSKA (reference sequence). With 7 bases removed from V and 3 bases from J, the gap between germline ends came to 20 bases. The CDR3 DNA follows: TGCAGTGAGATGGAGGGGGCAGGATTGACAGATACGCAGTATTTT. Translation: CSEMEGAGLTDTQYF.

This sequence joins TRBV7-9 and TRBJ2-5; 7 bases agree with TRBD1. V trimming: 0 bases; J trimming: 3 bases; junction bases outside the gene matches: 4. This CDR3 is built from 15 residues. The germline gives CDR1 SEHNR, CDR2 FQNEAQ (reference sequence). The CDR3 loop reads CASSLARDREETQYF. Written as DNA, the CDR3 is TGTGCCAGCAGCTTAGCACGCGACAGGGAAGAGACCCAGTACTTC.

The chain couples TRBV15 to TRBJ2-1, with TRBD2 identical over 10 bases. The trim removed 0 bases at V and 8 bases at J, leaving 13 bases unmatched. Germline V gives CDR1 LNHNV, CDR2 YYDKDF (reference sequence). The length of the CDR3 is 18 residues. CDR3 nucleotides: TGTGCCACCAGCAGAGATACTCCCCGACTAGCGGGTTTCGATGAGCAGTTCTTC. Its protein is CATSRDTPRLAGFDEQFF.

The chain is built from TRBV4-1 and TRBJ1-2; D is ambiguous. V gave up 0 bases and J gave up 6 bases, with 17 bases separating them. CDR1 and CDR2 (germline): MGHRA, YSYEKL. The CDR3 is made up of 16 amino acids. As DNA, the CDR3 is TGCGCCAGCAGCCAAGAAAGGAGCTGGTTAAGGGATGGCTACACCTTC. Protein sequence: CASSQERSWLRDGYTF.

This chain links TRBV5-1 with TRBJ2-5, with TRBD1 matching over 7 bases. There are 15 residues in the CDR3. With 2 bases clipped from V and 0 bases from J, the junction kept 4 bases outside the gene matches. The germline V gene encodes CDR1 SGHRS and CDR2 YFSETQ. In DNA, the CDR3 is TGCGCCAGCAGCTTAACAGGGGCCAACCAAGAGACCCAGTACTTC. Its protein product is CASSLTGANQETQYF.

This clonotype was recorded once. The chain combines TRBV6-1 with TRBJ2-3, with TRBD1 as a possible D gene (6 bases). Deletions cut 3 bases from V and 9 bases from J, with 16 bases between. Germline V gene sequence: CDR1 MNHNS, CDR2 SASEGT. The CDR3 extends over 14 amino acids. The CDR3 reads CASSESGIRGTQYF. The CDR3 DNA sequence: TGTGCCAGCAGTGAGTCTGGCATAAGGGGGACGCAGTATTTT.

This clonotype was recorded once. The chain combines TRBV6-6 with TRBJ2-5; 8 bases agree with TRBD1. The CDR3 is 15 residues long. V was pared by 7 bases and J by 11 bases, with 18 bases of the junction left unmatched. Germline loops: CDR1 MNHNY, CDR2 SVGAGI (reference sequence). Here the CDR3 reads CASTNPGQAHNEQYF. CDR3 DNA: TGTGCCAGCACCAACCCGGGACAGGCGCACAATGAGCAGTACTTC.

In the case of this clonotype: A much larger clone lies one base from this, so it may be a read error. The rearrangement links TRBV20-1 to TRBJ2-5; D may be TRBD2 (5 bases). The tail of the sequence fits TRBJ2-7 better, so the J call may be wrong. Germline V gene sequence: CDR1 DFQATT, CDR2 SNEGSKA (reference sequence). This CDR3 spans 13 amino acids. In DNA form, the CDR3 reads TGCAGTGCTACCCAGCTTGGACTCTACGAGCAGTACTTC. Translating gives CSATQLGLYEQYF.

The genes are TRBV20-1 and TRBJ2-1; 9 positions agree with TRBD2. Looked up from germline, CDR1 is DFQATT and CDR2 is SNEGSKA (reference sequence). V was clipped by 6 bases and J by 2 bases; unmatched bases: 11. The CDR3 spans 16 residues. The CDR3 DNA reads as TGCAGTGCGGCTTCAGGGCGGGAGGGTGCCTACAATGAGCAGTTCTTC. Amino acids: CSAASGREGAYNEQFF.

This clonotype was found a few times. The chain is built from TRBV12-3 or TRBV12-4 and TRBJ1-1; the match to TRBD1 covers 8 bases. The V gene end was trimmed by 7 bases and the J gene end by 1 base; junction bases not matched to a gene: 14. This CDR3 has 17 amino acids. The CDR3 here is CASTHGQGRSRNTEAFF. The CDR3 DNA sequence: TGTGCCAGCACCCACGGACAGGGTCGAAGCAGGAACACTGAAGCTTTCTTT.

This clonotype has more than one count but fewer than ten. The chain uses TRBV5-1 and TRBJ2-7; D gene unclear. The CDR3 has 13 residues. Looked up from germline, CDR1 is SGHRS and CDR2 is YFSETQ. Trimming removed 5 bases at V and 2 bases at J, with 11 bases between. CDR3: CASRLTLTYEQYF. The CDR3 region has the DNA TGCGCCAGCAGGTTGACATTGACCTACGAGCAGTACTTC.

The gene calls are TRBV12-3 or TRBV12-4 and TRBJ1-2; tentatively, D is TRBD1 (6 bases). The CDR3 consists of 14 residues. V gave up 6 bases and J gave up 10 bases, with 21 bases separating them. CDR3 in DNA: TGTGCCAGCAGGTTAAGCTCAGGGGCGCCCGACTACACCTTC. It is translated as CASRLSSGAPDYTF.